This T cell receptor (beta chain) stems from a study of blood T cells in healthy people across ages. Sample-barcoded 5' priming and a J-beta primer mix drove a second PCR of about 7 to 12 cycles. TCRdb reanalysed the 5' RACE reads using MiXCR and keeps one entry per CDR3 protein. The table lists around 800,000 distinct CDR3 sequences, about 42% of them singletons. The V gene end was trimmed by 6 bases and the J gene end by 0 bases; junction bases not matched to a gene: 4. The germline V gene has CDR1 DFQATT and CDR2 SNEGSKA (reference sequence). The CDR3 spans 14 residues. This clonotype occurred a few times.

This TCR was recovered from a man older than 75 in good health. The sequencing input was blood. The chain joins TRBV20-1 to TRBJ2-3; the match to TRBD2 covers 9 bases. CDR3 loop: CSAPGLASTDTQYF. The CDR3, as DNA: TGCAGTGCCCCCGGACTAGCGAGCACAGATACGCAGTATTTT.